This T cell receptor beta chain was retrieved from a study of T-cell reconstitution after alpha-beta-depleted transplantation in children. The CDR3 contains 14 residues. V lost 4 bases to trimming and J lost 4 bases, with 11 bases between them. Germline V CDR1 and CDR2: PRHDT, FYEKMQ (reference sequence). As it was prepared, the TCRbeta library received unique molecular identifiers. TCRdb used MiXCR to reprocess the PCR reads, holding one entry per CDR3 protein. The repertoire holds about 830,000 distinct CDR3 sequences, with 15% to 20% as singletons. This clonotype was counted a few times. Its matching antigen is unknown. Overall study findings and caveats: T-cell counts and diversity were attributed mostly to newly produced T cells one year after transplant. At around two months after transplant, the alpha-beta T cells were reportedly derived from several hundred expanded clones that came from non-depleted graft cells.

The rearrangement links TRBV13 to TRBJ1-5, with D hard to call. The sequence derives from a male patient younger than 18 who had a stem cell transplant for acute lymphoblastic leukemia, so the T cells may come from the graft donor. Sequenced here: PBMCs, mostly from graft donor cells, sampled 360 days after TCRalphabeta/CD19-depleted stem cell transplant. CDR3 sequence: CASSSGRLNQPQHF. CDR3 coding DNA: TGTGCCAGCAGCTCCGGACGGTTAAATCAGCCCCAGCATTTT.